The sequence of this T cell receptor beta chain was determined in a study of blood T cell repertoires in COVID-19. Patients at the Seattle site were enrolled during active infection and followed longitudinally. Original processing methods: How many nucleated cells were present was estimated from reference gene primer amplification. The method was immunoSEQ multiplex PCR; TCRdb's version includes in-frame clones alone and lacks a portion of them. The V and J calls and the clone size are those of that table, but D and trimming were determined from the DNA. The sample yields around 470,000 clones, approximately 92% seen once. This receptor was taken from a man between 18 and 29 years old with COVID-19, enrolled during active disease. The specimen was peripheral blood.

The CDR3 nucleotides read TGCGCCAGCAGCCCCGGGGAAGAGGGAAACACCATATATTTT. Translated: CASSPGEEGNTIYF. The rearrangement uses TRBV5-1 and TRBJ1-3; D gene unclear. The CDR3 consists of 14 residues. Trimming took 4 bases from V and 4 from J, leaving 12 bases between them. Per germline, CDR1 SGHRS and CDR2 YFSETQ.